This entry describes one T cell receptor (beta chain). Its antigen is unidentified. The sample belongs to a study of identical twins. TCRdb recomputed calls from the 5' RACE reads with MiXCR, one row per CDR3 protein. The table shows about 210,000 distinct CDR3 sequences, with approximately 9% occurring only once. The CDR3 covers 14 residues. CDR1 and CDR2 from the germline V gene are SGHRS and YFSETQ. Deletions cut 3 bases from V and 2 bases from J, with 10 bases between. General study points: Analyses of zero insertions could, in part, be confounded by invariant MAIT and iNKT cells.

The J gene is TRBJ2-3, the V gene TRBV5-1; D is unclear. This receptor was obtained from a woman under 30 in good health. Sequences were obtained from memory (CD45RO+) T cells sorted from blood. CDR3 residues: CASSSLRITDTQYF. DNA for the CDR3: TGCGCCAGCAGCTCGCTCCGGATCACAGATACGCAGTATTTT. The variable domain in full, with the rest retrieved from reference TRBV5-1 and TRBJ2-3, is KAGVTQTPRYLIKTRGQQVTLSCSPISGHRSVSWYQQTPGQGLQFLFEYFSETQRNKGNFPGRFSGRQFSNSRSEMNVSTLELGDSALYLCASSSLRITDTQYFGPGTRLTVL.